The T cell receptor (beta chain) under discussion was sequenced for a study of tumor and adjacent non-tumor tissue in lung cancer. Background on the study: On average, productive TCRbeta reads reached some 4.4 million per sample.

Germline V lookup: CDR1 SGHRS, CDR2 YFSETQ. V lost 0 bases and J 5 bases, leaving 18 bases between the germline ends. CDR3 length: 17 amino acids. As regards this clonotype: The antigen remains undetermined. A much larger clone differs by one base, so this may be a read error.

Three rounds of nested PCR, following a modified ARM-PCR protocol, produced the TCRbeta library. TCRdb analysed the multiplex PCR reads with MiXCR anew, one entry per CDR3 protein. The top ten hold under 20% of the sample, which has more than 85,000 distinct CDR3 sequences, about 63% seen once. Findings and caveats of the study: Significantly higher TCR diversity was found in tumor than normal lung. Normal lung showed higher cumulative top 100 clone frequency than tumor.

The template was RNA from unsorted bulk tissue. More than 3 cm separated this lung sample from the edge of the tumor. The chain links TRBV5-1 to TRBJ1-5; tentative D call: TRBD1 (5 bases). The sample taken for sequencing was distant non-tumor lung tissue. The clonotype originates from a man aged 55-75 years with non-small cell lung cancer. The CDR3 sequence is CASSLAYRWDGDQPQHF. CDR3 in DNA: TGCGCCAGCAGCTTGGCATATAGGTGGGACGGGGATCAGCCCCAGCATTTT.